The entry below describes one TCR beta chain. V was cut by 4 bases and J by 4 bases, with 9 bases left in between. This CDR3 has 13 residues. Germline V gene lookup returns CDR1 SGHDN and CDR2 FVKESK. In the authors' methods: Researchers report that nucleated cell counts were estimated from reference gene primer amplification. Sequencing was performed with immunoSEQ multiplex PCR; in TCRdb, only in-frame clones are kept and a portion is missing. The V and J calls and clone size come from that table; D and trimming were worked out from the DNA. The top ten hold about 5.9% of the sample, which has under 120,000 clones, approximately 62% seen once. The sample is drawn from a study of blood T cell repertoires in COVID-19. Overall study context: Both acute and convalescent COVID-19 samples were obtained from the United States, Italy and Spain. PBMCs, B-cell-depleted T cells, or T cells provided the cDNA or gDNA that made up the material.

Sequenced sample: peripheral blood. The chain uses TRBV14 and TRBJ2-3; D is perhaps TRBD1 (6 bases). The receptor comes from a man older than 75 with acute or convalescent COVID-19. The CDR3, as DNA: TGTGCCAGCAGCCGATGGACAGCAGATACGCAGTATTTT. It codes for CASSRWTADTQYF. The full variable domain, with the rest looked up from reference TRBV14 and TRBJ2-3, is EAGVTQFPSHSVIEKGQTVTLRCDPISGHDNLYWYRRVMGKEIKFLLHFVKESKQDESGMPNNRFLAERTGGTYSTLKVQPAELEDSGVYFCASSRWTADTQYFGPGTRLTVL.